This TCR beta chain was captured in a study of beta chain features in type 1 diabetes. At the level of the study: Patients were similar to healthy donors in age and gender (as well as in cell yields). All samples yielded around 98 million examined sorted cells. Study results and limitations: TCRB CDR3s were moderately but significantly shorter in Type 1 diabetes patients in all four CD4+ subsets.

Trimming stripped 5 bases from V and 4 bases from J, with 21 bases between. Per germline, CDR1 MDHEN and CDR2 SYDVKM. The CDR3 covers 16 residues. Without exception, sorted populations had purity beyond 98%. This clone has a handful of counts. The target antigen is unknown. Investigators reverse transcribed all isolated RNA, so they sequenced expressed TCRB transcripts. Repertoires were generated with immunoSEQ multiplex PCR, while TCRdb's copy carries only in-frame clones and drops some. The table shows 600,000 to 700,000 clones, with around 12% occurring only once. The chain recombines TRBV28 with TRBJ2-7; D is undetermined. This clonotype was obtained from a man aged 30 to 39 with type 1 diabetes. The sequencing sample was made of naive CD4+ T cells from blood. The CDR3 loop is CASSPNMLNSLYEQYF. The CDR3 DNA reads TGTGCCAGCAGTCCGAATATGTTAAACAGCCTTTACGAGCAGTACTTC.